The entry below describes one T cell receptor (beta chain). CDR1 is LNHDA, CDR2 SQIVND, per germline (reference sequence). This CDR3 spans 15 amino acids. The V end was cut by 5 bases, the J end by 0 bases, with 14 bases between. The method was immunoSEQ multiplex PCR; TCRdb's version includes in-frame clones alone and lacks a portion of them. This table holds about 150,000 clones, around 84% found once. This sample was taken from a study of blood T cell repertoires in COVID-19. Looking at the study overall: Spain, Italy and the United States supplied samples that represented acute and convalescent COVID-19.

The sequenced sample consisted of peripheral blood. The origin of this receptor is a human donor with acute or convalescent COVID-19. The donor label of this sample is uncertain. The J gene is TRBJ2-7, the V gene TRBV19; weak D call: TRBD2 (6 bases). CDR3 in amino acids: CASSERRGSSYEQYF. The CDR3 nucleotides are TGTGCCAGTAGTGAAAGGAGGGGTAGCTCCTACGAGCAGTACTTC.